A selection of T cell receptor beta chains follows, all from one sample in a study of T cell repertoires in cytomegalovirus infection. TCRdb re-analysed the reads in MiXCR, keeping a single row per CDR3 protein. The sample contains 150,000 to 200,000 distinct CDR3 sequences, roughly 14% of which appear only once. The sample comprised PBMCs. The receptors here all came from a human donor in good health (CMV status not recorded). Some clones in this sample may be carry-over from other donors' samples. Each CDR3 is given with its conserved first and last residue. The order of the fields is D gene, J gene, CDR3 length, V gene, CDR3 protein. D genes are given only for firm matches.

- | TRBJ2-1 | 15 | TRBV6-1 | CASRKVSGAYNEQFF
- | TRBJ1-1 | 16 | TRBV27 | CASSSIGGRENTEAFF
TRBD2 | TRBJ2-7 | 14 | TRBV12-3/TRBV12-4 | CASSLGGRADEQYF
TRBD2 | TRBJ2-3 | 16 | TRBV7-2 | CASSLARLAGADTQYF
- | TRBJ1-1 | 13 | TRBV5-1 | CASSNKAEAEAFF
- | TRBJ2-5 | 13 | TRBV28 | CASSLFRVETQYF
TRBD1 | TRBJ2-7 | 20 | TRBV23-1 | CASSLHNYRDREAFAYEQYF
- | TRBJ2-7 | 14 | TRBV7-2 | CASSLAVLRGEQYF
- | TRBJ1-1 | 13 | TRBV5-5 | CASRERENTEAFF
- | TRBJ1-2 | 11 | TRBV20-1 | CSAKVTMEVTF
- | TRBJ1-5 | 15 | TRBV7-6 | CASSLSPGDNQPQHF
- | TRBJ1-3 | 14 | TRBV3-1 | CASSYTGPGNTIYF
- | TRBJ2-5 | 14 | TRBV12-3/TRBV12-4 | CASSLRRRQETQYF
- | TRBJ1-1 | 13 | TRBV7-3 | CASSASRNTEAFF
- | TRBJ2-5 | 15 | TRBV7-2 | CASSERRVAQETQYF
- | TRBJ1-1 | 15 | TRBV7-8 | CASSLALGRNTEAFF
- | TRBJ1-3 | 13 | TRBV7-9 | CASSLSAANTIYF
- | TRBJ1-3 | 11 | TRBV29-1 | CSVRIANTIYF
- | TRBJ2-2 | 13 | TRBV19 | CASSIEFTGELFF
- | TRBJ2-2 | 14 | TRBV7-3 | CASRDGGNTGELFF
- | TRBJ1-5 | 12 | TRBV7-9 | CASSPEGQPQHF
- | TRBJ2-7 | 15 | TRBV28 | CASSWPRTLLEEQYF
TRBD1 | TRBJ1-2 | 13 | TRBV7-3 | CASSPDRDYGYTF
- | TRBJ2-5 | 14 | TRBV7-9 | CASLGERREETQYF
TRBD1 | TRBJ1-2 | 15 | TRBV5-8 | CASSPWGTVDGGYTF
- | TRBJ2-1 | 14 | TRBV11-2 | CASSLDGWLNEQFF
- | TRBJ2-7 | 12 | TRBV12-3/TRBV12-4 | CASSPAAYEQYF
- | TRBJ2-7 | 16 | TRBV7-2 | CASSRRGLPSSYEQYF
TRBD1 | TRBJ2-2 | 15 | TRBV5-1 | CASSLEGGGTGELFF
- | TRBJ1-2 | 13 | TRBV5-6 | CASSDRDQYGYTF
- | TRBJ1-1 | 13 | TRBV27 | CASSFKGPSEAFF
TRBD2 | TRBJ2-5 | 16 | TRBV7-2 | CASSPTSGSLEETQYF
TRBD1 | TRBJ1-2 | 16 | TRBV15 | CATSQDDRGRTMGYTF
- | TRBJ1-1 | 17 | TRBV6-2/TRBV6-3 | CASSYSREAKEITEAFF
TRBD2 | TRBJ2-7 | 15 | TRBV7-2 | CASSYRLAGASEQYF
- | TRBJ1-1 | 14 | TRBV29-1 | CSVVSVRGNTEAFF
- | TRBJ2-7 | 14 | TRBV12-3/TRBV12-4 | CASSLVTGGREQYF
- | TRBJ1-2 | 13 | TRBV11-2 | CASSLGAGAGYTF
TRBD1 | TRBJ2-3 | 15 | TRBV15 | CATSLGQGATDTQYF
- | TRBJ1-1 | 15 | TRBV28 | CASRVGGLVNTEAFF
TRBD2 | TRBJ2-7 | 15 | TRBV20-1 | CSARELAGSSYEQYF
- | TRBJ1-5 | 11 | TRBV6-2/TRBV6-3 | CASGQNQPQHF
- | TRBJ1-1 | 14 | TRBV12-3/TRBV12-4 | CASSQRASNTEAFF
TRBD1 | TRBJ2-7 | 15 | TRBV28 | CASSFVGQGSYEQYF
- | TRBJ1-5 | 15 | TRBV7-6 | CASSTSTGTARPQHF
- | TRBJ1-4 | 13 | TRBV6-5 | CASRAASNEKLFF
TRBD2 | TRBJ2-1 | 18 | TRBV3-1 | CASSQIRLAGVGYNEQFF
- | TRBJ1-2 | 13 | TRBV10-3 | CAISESLNYGYTF